This T cell receptor beta chain is drawn from a study of T cell therapy after organ transplantation. Looking at the study overall: Up to 6 doses were given at 2-week intervals. Study observations and caveats: In nonresponders, reduced coverage from low CD8+ yield may limit detected expansions.

The method was immunoSEQ multiplex PCR; TCRdb's version includes in-frame clones alone and lacks a portion of them. The top ten hold about 3.1% of the sample, which has over 45,000 clones, about 94% seen once. Patients were solid-organ transplant recipients with drug-resistant or recurrent cytomegalovirus. Worth noting for this clone: Its cognate antigen is unknown.

Germline V gene lookup returns CDR1 SGHDT and CDR2 YYEEEE. The V end lost 1 base, the J end lost 9 bases, and 8 bases lay between the germline ends. The CDR3 is 12 amino acids. The sample was CD8+ T cells from blood, taken before autologous CMV-specific T cell therapy. This clonotype was obtained from a human patient who had received a solid organ transplant and had CMV disease. V usage is TRBV5-6 and J usage is TRBJ2-1, with D hard to call. CDR3 sequence: CASSLRWSEQFF. CDR3 bases: TGTGCCAGCAGCTTGAGGTGGAGTGAGCAGTTCTTC.